The 4 T cell receptor beta chains presented below share a single source sample, sequenced in a study of blood T cell repertoires in COVID-19 (dated by TCRdb to 2020 to 2021). Libraries came from the immunoSEQ multiplex PCR assay. This immuneACCESS table, as held by TCRdb, lists in-frame sequences with V and J called but not all clones. Of the missing ones, under half trace to an unresolved V gene in checked studies; the others have no known cause. In this sample the table shows about 120,000 clones, almost 85% of which occur a single time. Of the sample, over 6% falls within the top ten clones. Sample: peripheral blood. These receptors originate from a man in his 70s with active or convalescent COVID-19.

The genes are TRBV19 and TRBJ2-6; a possible D gene is TRBD2 (5 bases). CDR1 and CDR2 (germline): LNHDA, SQIVND (reference sequence). Trimming stripped 8 bases from V and 1 base from J, with 9 bases between. The CDR3 sequence is 14 residues long. DNA of the CDR3: TGTGCCAGTGACACGGGGTCTGGGGCCAACGTCCTGACTTTC. Translating gives CASDTGSGANVLTF. The whole variable domain, remainder taken from reference TRBV19 and TRBJ2-6, is DGGITQSPKYLFRKEGQNVTLSCEQNLNHDAMYWYRQDPGQGLRLIYYSQIVNDFQKGDIAEGYSVSREKKESFPLTVTSAQKNPTAFYLCASDTGSGANVLTFGAGSRLTVL.

The CDR3, as DNA: TGTGCCTGGAGTACAGGGTATCTCAGGGGAGGCTACACCTTC. This translates into CAWSTGYLRGGYTF. This chain uses TRBV30 with TRBJ1-2; the D gene is possibly TRBD1 (6 bases). Trimming removed 2 bases at V and 8 bases at J, with 18 bases between. The CDR3 is 14 amino acids. The germline V gene encodes CDR1 GTSNPN and CDR2 SVGIG (reference sequence).

CDR3: CASSPGGEGGLYEQYF. Here the CDR3 DNA reads TGTGCCAGCAGCCCCGGGGGCGAGGGGGGGTTATACGAGCAGTACTTC. The rearrangement uses TRBV5-4 and TRBJ2-7, with D perhaps TRBD2 (7 bases). With 4 bases removed from V and 4 bases from J, the gap between germline ends came to 21 bases. The CDR3 length is 16 residues. Germline V gene sequence: CDR1 SGHNT, CDR2 YYREEE (reference sequence).

The chain uses TRBV6-5 and TRBJ1-2; no clear D gene. V lost 11 bases, J lost 4 bases, and 14 bases lay in between. The CDR3 has 12 amino acids. Germline assignment: CDR1 MNHEY and CDR2 SVGAGI. The CDR3 DNA reads TGTGCCTGCGGCTCTCTTGCCTATGGCTACACCTTC. The encoded protein is CACGSLAYGYTF.